This T cell receptor beta chain came from a study of molecular identifiers for immune sequencing clone quantification. Points on this clonotype: What it binds is unknown.

Naive CD8 T cell sorting was performed on the CD8+CD4-CCR7+CD45RA+ phenotype. TCRdb re-called the PCR reads through MiXCR, storing one row per CDR3 protein. The sample shows over 100,000 distinct CDR3 sequences, around 37% of them seen only once. This CDR3 has 14 residues. The germline gives CDR1 MNHNS, CDR2 SASEGT. With 3 bases removed from V and 4 bases from J, the gap between germline ends came to 13 bases. Study-wide findings and caveats: Clones that had above 20 RNA copies took up over 97% of effector molecules but under 1% in naive cells. Sizes of highly expanded clones could be underestimated through identical TCRs sharing a barcode.

The sample was naive CD8+ T cells from blood, with Jurkat cell RNA spiked in. Subset defined: FACS-sorted CD8+CD4-CCR7+CD45RA+ naive T cells. The sequence was obtained from a human donor in good health. Some libraries in this study had Jurkat cell RNA spiked in. The chain employs TRBV6-1 and TRBJ2-7; D is perhaps TRBD2 (6 bases). The chain's CDR3 is CASSESRDWYEQYF. The CDR3 DNA sequence: TGTGCCAGCAGTGAGTCCCGGGACTGGTACGAGCAGTACTTC.